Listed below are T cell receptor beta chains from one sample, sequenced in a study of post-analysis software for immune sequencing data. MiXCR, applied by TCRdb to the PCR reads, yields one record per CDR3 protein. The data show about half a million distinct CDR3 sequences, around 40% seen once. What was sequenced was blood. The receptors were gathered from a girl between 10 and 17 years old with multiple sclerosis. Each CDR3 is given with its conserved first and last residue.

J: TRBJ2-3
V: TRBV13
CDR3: CASSSNRGLAGEADTQYF

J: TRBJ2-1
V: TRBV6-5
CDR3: CASSYLGLAGFGNEQFF

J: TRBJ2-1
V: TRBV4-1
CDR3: CASSQGWLADSYNEQFF

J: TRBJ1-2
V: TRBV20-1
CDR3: CSAYDRSETANYGYTF

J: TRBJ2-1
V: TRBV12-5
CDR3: CASGLDGSSYNEQFF

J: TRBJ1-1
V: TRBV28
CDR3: CASTLGGMNTEAFF

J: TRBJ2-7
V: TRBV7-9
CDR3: CASSFPKEPRDSATYEQYF

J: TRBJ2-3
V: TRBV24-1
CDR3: CATSIPSTDTQYF

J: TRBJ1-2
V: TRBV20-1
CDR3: CSAPQSGYTF

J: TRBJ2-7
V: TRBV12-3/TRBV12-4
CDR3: CVSTPNGPEQYF

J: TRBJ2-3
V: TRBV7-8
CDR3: CASSLRTSTDTQYF

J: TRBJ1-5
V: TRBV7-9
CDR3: CASSPEVNQPQHF

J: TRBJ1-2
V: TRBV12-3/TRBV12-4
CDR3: CASSPLGSGASGYTF

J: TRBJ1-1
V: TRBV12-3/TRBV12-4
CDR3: CASSKTGRTEAFF

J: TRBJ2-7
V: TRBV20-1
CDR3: CSATNGGLASSYEQYF

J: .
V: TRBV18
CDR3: CASSPTYRAGFSEQYF

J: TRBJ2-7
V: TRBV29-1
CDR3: CSVGGTYEQYF

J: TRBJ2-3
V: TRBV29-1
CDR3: CSSEGSGDTTDTQYF

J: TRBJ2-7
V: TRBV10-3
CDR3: CATQTEGTEQYF

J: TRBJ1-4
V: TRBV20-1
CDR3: CSASGQINEKLFF

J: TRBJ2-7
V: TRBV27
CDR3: CASPRRERETSGSPSYEQYF

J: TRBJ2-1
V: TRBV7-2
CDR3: CASSFRGQAEQFF

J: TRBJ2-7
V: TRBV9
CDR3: CASSAGLAYYEQYF

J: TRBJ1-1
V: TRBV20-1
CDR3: CSGGRQNTEAFF

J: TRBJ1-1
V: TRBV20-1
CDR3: CSVTDGNTEAFF

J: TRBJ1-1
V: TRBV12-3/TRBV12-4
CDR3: CASSYPGVSEAFF

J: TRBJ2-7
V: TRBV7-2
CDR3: CASTPGGGDDYEQYF

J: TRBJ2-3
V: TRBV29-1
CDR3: CSVEGGGGPTDTQYF

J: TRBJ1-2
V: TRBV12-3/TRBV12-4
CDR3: CASSFVPTVTYGYTF

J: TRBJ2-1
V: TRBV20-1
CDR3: CSANPGTSGGYNEQFF

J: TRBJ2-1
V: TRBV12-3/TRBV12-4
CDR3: CASSLGQGGNNEQFF

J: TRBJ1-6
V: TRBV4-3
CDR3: CASSQGGGQSGSPLHF

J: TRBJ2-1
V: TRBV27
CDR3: CASSFDSYSYNEQFF

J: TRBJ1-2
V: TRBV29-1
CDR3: CSVEGQSSNYGYTF

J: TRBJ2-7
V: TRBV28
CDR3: CASSLQRSYEQYF

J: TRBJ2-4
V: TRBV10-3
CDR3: CAISVTGSGDIQYF

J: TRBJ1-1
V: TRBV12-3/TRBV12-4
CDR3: CASRPGQGFSEAFF

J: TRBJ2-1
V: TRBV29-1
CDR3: CSVAGQGNDEQFF

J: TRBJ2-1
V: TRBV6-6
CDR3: CASSLTGGAGNEQFF

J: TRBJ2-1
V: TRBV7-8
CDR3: CASSPILAATEQFF

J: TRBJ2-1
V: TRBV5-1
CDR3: CASSPPGTSGRAVYNEQFF

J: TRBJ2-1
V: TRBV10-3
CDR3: CAISESLAGVYNEQFF

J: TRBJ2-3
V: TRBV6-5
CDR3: CASSYSQGYTQYF

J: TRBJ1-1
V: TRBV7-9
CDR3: CASSPQATEAFF

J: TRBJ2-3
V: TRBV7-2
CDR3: CASSLTGTGSPDTQYF

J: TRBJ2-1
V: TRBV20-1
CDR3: CSAMSGRSTSYNEQFF

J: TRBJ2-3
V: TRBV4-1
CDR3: CASSHPPGLAGGVDPDTQYF

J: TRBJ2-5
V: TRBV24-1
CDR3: CATSPQGRETQYF

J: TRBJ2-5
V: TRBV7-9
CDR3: CASSEGRETQYF

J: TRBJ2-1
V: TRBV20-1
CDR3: CSARDHGSSYNEQFF

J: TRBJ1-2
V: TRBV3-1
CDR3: CASSQDNGGLGYTF

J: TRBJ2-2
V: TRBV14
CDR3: CASSQFYSSTGELFF

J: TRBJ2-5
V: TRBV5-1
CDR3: CASSLASTRQETQYF